The T cell receptor beta chain under discussion was sequenced for a study of regulatory T cells in long-lasting Graves disease. The overall study: Antithyroid drug exposure in newly diagnosed Graves' patients had lasted under 3 months. The study, taken as a whole, reports: Favoring TRBV28, TRBJ1-2 and TRBJ2-5 was a feature seen in persistent disease.

Sequencing libraries for TCR beta were prepared with iRepertoire HTBI primers and Arm-PCR of CDR3 regions. In TCRdb, the multiplex PCR reads were re-called with MiXCR into one record per CDR3 protein. In the table there are about 400,000 distinct CDR3 sequences, over 12% of which are singletons. The CDR3 loop spans 17 amino acids. Germline CDR1 reads MNHEY; CDR2 reads SMNVEV (reference sequence). As to this clonotype: Its antigen is not known. One junction end disagrees with the germline gene, perhaps due to a read error.

Time point reported: newly diagnosed GD, antithyroid drugs for less than 3 months. TCR sequences were obtained from RNA taken from PBMCs. Graves' disease diagnosis was established per American Thyroid Association guidelines. These records were also assigned to another study, of T cells in Graves' hyperthyroidism and ophthalmopathy. That study reports: Clonotypes that were expanded in thyroid above 0.001 mostly appeared in blood too.

The sample here was peripheral blood mononuclear cells (PBMCs), taken at new diagnosis, from a patient treated with antithyroid drugs. This sequence was found in a woman in her thirties or forties with Graves disease. The chain employs TRBV27 and TRBJ2-1, with D tentatively TRBD2 (6 bases). CDR3 nucleotide sequence: TGTGCCAGCAGAGCGGGTTACGGGCTAGCGAGCTACAATGAGCAGCTCTTC. This gives the protein CASRAGYGLASYNEQLF.